This T cell receptor (beta chain) was captured in a study of low-dose radiotherapy and immunotherapy resistance in tumors. The CDR3 is made up of 16 amino acids. Germline V gives CDR1 LNHDA, CDR2 SQIVND (reference sequence). V was cut by 9 bases and J by 4 bases, with 24 bases left in between. This clonotype was seen at least ten times. The time point was: before trial treatment. Along with nivolumab and ipilimumab, donors received aspirin, low-dose cyclophosphamide and low-dose radiotherapy. TRAV- and TRBV-specific primers primed first-strand cDNA, covering alpha and beta chains. TCRs were put through approximately 20 PCR cycles of amplification with Phusion. A constant-region primer and the V-primer adapter served as the primer pair. TCRdb re-analysed the reads in MiXCR, keeping a single row per CDR3 protein. Of tens of thousands of distinct CDR3 sequences detected, less than 40% appear once; the ten largest clones hold 8.5% to 14%.

The sequence derives from a female donor with ovarian cancer. This material consisted of PBMCs, taken before treatment. V and J are TRBV19 and TRBJ1-1, with a tentative D call TRBD1 (5 bases). The CDR3 spells CASRPRPVEGATEAFF. The CDR3 nucleotides are TGTGCCAGCAGACCGAGACCGGTTGAAGGGGCCACTGAAGCTTTCTTT.